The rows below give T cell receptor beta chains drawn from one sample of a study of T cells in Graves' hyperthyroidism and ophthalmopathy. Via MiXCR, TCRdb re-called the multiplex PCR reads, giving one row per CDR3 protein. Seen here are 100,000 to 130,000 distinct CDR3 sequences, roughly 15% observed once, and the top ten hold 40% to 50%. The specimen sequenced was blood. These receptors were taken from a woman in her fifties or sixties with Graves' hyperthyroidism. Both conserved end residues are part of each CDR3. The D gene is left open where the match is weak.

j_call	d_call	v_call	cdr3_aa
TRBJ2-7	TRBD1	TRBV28	CASSFLTRRQGHSSYEQYF
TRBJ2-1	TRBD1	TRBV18	CASSPSGTGGYNEQFF
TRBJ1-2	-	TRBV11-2	CASSSEFAQVGYTF
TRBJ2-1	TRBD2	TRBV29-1	CSVDFAGEMGFNEQFF
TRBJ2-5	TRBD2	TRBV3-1	CASSQLLAGKETQYF
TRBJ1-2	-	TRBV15	CATSGSRVHYGYTF
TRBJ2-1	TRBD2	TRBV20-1	CSARKGAGDDNEQFF
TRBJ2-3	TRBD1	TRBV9	CASSTLPSGQGYTDTQYF
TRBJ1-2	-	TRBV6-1	CASRYDSNYGYTF
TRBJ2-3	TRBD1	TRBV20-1	CSARGRQGTQYF
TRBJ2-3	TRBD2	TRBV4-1	CASTSLTGGRALDTQYF
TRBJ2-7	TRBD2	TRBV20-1	CSARVPGGINEQYF
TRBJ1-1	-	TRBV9	CASSGGGGYTEAFF
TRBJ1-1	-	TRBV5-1	CASSSVDESMNTEAFF
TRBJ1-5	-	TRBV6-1	CASSQRGYSNQPQHF
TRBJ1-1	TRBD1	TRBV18	CASSPGQGTEAFF
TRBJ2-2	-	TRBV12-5	CASGRETLATGELFF
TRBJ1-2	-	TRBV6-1	CASSGNFYGYTF
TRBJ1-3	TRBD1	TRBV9	CASSGPGGYGNTIYF
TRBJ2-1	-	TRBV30	CAWSVPGLHNEQFF
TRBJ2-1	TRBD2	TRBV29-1	CSVDGTSPVEQFF
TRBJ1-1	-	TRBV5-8	CASSLEAPVEAFF
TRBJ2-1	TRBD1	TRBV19	CASLRPGGSYNEQFF
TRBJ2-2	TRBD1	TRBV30	CAWSVLTVRGTGELFF
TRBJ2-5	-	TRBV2	CASSERGGPVETQYF
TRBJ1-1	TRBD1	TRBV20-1	CSAATTGGADTEAFF
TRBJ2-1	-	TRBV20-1	CSARSVNIFLLGEQFF
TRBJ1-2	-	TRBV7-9	CASSLGPPLYGYTF
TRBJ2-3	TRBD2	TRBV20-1	CSANWRETDTQYF
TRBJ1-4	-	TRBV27	CASSPAGEEKLFF
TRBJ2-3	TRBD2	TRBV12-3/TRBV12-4	CASSRSPFSASGGDTQYF
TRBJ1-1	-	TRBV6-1	CASREGGTEAFF
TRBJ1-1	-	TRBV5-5	CASSLIQGNTEAFF
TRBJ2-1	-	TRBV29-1	CSVDRPDYNEQFF
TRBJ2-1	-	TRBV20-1	CSANFQDYNEQFF
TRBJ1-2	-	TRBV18	CASSPPGLDYGYTF
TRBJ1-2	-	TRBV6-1	CASSGQGYLYGYTF
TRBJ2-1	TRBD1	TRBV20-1	CSATPGGWGNEQFF
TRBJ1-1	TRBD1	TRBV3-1	CASSDRAMAEAFF
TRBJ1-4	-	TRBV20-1	CSAFRGPNEKLFF
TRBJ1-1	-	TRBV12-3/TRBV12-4	CASSPGGNTEAFF
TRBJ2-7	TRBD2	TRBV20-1	CSARDHGSGGKSYEQYF
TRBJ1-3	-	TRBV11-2	CASSGTGTLEGNTIYF
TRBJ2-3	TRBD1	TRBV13	CASSQIASGTGATDTQYF
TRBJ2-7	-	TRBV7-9	CASPRRQQKPYEQYF
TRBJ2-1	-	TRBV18	CASSPDLFSEQFF
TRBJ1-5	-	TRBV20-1	CSARSGNQPQHF
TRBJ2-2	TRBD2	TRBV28	CASSVAGANTGELFF
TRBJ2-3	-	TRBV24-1	CATSDQDTQYF
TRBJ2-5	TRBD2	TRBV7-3	CASSASGLAGQETQYF
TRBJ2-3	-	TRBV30	CAWIPVGGGGDTQYF